Given below is one T cell receptor (beta chain) in context. Its antigen is as yet unknown. The source of the sample is a study of response to subunit inactivated influenza vaccine. General study findings and limits: With each seasonal influenza vaccination, the authors suggested, few new T cells are recruited.

TCRdb passed the RT-PCR reads through MiXCR, listing each CDR3 protein once. Found here are hundreds of thousands of distinct CDR3 sequences, about 25% of them singletons; the top ten hold under 2.5%. Germline CDR1 and CDR2: DFQATT and SNEGSKA (reference sequence). This CDR3 contains 15 residues. Trimming cost V 0 bases and J 5 bases; bases outside gene matches: 5. This clonotype originated in a man between 50 and 59 years old who received an inactivated influenza vaccine. This rearrangement joins TRBV20-1 to TRBJ1-4, with TRBD1 identical over 8 bases. The input for sequencing was CD4+ T cells sorted from PBMCs, taken 5 days after vaccination. The CDR3 DNA sequence: TGCAGTGCTAGAGATCCGACAGGGGCGAATGAAAAACTGTTTTTT. This encodes CSARDPTGANEKLFF.